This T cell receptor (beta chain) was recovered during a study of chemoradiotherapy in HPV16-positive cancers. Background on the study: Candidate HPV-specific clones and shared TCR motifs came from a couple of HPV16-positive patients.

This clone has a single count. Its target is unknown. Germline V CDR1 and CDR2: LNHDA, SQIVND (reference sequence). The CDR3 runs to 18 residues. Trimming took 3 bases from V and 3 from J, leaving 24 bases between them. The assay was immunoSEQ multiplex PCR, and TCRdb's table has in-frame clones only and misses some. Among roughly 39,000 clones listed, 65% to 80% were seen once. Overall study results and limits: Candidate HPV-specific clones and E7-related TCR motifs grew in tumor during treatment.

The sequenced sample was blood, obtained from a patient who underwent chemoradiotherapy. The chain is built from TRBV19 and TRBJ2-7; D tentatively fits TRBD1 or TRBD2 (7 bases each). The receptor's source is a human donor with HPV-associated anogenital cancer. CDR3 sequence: CASSIQRAQGWGGYEQYF. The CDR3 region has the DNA TGTGCCAGTAGTATCCAGAGGGCACAGGGGTGGGGGGGCTACGAGCAGTACTTC.